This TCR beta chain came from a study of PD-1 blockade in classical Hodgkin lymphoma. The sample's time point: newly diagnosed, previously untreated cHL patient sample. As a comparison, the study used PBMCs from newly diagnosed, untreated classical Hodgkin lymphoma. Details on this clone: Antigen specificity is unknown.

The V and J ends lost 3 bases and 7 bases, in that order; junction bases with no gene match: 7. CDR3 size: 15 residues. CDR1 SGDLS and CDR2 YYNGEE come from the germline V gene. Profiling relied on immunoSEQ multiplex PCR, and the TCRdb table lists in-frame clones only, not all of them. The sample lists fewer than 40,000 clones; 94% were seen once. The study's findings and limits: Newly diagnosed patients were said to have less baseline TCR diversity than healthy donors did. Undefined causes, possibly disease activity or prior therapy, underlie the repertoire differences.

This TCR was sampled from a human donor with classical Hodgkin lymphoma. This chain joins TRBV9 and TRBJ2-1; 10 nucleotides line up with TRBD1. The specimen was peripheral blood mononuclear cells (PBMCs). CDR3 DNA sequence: TGTGCCAGCAGCGCGACAGGGGGCAATAGGAATGAGCAGTTCTTC. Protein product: CASSATGGNRNEQFF.